The clone carrying this TCR beta chain has only a few counts. Its antigen is as yet unknown. The data were obtained in a study of T-cell reconstitution after alpha-beta-depleted transplantation in children. Study-level findings and limits: Two months or so post-transplant, alpha-beta T cells reportedly derived from several hundred expanded graft clones.

Preparing the TCRbeta library involved the use of unique molecular identifiers. TCRdb called the PCR reads again in MiXCR, with one record for every CDR3 protein. The table includes roughly 280,000 distinct CDR3 sequences, about 9.9% detected once. With 3 bases removed from V and 8 bases from J, the gap between germline ends came to 13 bases. Germline V gene sequence: CDR1 KGHSH, CDR2 LQKENI. The CDR3 has 13 residues. The input for sequencing was peripheral blood, taken 180 days after TCRalphabeta/CD19-depleted stem cell transplant. The chain joins TRBV18 to TRBJ1-2, with unresolved D. The sequence was obtained from a male patient between 2 and 10 years old who had a stem cell transplant for chronic granulomatous disease, so the T cells may come from the graft donor. This CDR3 reads CASSPNRGGGYTF. The CDR3 region has the DNA TGTGCCAGCTCACCTAACAGAGGCGGGGGCTACACCTTC.